This TCR beta chain derives from a study of cytomegalovirus exposure and HLA in healthy donors. For the study at large: Researchers previously reported finding about 110 million unique TCR beta sequences from roughly 180 million T cells. Overall study findings and caveats: HLA alleles showed associations with 15,000 to 20,000 TCR beta sequences in a later analysis, at a 0.05 false discovery rate. Immune exposure data for these donors was limited to CMV serostatus.

Concerning this clone: Its antigen remains unidentified.

The V gene's germline CDR1 is SGDLS and CDR2 YYNGEE. Trimming stripped 5 bases from V and 7 bases from J, with 15 bases between. CDR3 size: 13 residues. PCR amplification relied on 60 Vbeta primers (plus 13 Jbeta primers). In the original processing: A later analysis tallied 75 million to 80 million unique TCR beta chains, some 10 million of them shared. Here immunoSEQ multiplex PCR was the method, and the copy in TCRdb shows in-frame clones only, minus some. The D gene and trimming were derived from the DNA, and the V and J assignments and clone size from that table. In the table there are 90,000 to 150,000 clones, roughly four fifths of which are singletons.

Sequenced input: PBMCs. This sequence was found in a man aged 40-49 years in good health and CMV-seronegative. The chain recombines TRBV9 with TRBJ1-2; D remains unclear. The CDR3 is CASSLDLVGGYTF. CDR3 bases: TGTGCCAGCAGTCTAGATTTGGTGGGTGGCTACACCTTC.